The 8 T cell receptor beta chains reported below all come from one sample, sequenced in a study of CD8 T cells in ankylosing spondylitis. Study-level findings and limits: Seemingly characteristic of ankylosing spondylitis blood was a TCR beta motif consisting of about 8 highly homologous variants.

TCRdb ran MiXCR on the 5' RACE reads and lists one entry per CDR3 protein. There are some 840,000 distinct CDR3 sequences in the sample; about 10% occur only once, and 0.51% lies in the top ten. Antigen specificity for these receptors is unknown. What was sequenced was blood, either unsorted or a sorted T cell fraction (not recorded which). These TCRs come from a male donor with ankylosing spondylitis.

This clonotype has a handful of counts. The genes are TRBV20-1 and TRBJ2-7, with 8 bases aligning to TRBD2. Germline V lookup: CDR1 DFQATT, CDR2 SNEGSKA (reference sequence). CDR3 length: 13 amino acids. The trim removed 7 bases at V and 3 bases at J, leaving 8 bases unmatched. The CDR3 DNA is TGCAGTGTTGGACTAGCCTTGGTCTACGAGCAGTACTTC. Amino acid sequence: CSVGLALVYEQYF.

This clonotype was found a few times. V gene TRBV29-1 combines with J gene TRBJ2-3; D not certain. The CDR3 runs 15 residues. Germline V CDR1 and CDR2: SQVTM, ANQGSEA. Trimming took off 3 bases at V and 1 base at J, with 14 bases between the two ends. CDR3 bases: TGCAGCGTTGAGGGGTCCGGGTTTCGCACAGATACGCAGTATTTT. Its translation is CSVEGSGFRTDTQYF.

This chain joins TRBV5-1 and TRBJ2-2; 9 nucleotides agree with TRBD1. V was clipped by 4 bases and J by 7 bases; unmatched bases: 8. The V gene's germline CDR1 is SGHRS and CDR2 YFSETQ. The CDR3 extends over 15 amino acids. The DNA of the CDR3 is TGCGCCAGCAGCCCGGTGGGACAGGGATTCGGGGAGCTGTTTTTT. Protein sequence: CASSPVGQGFGELFF.

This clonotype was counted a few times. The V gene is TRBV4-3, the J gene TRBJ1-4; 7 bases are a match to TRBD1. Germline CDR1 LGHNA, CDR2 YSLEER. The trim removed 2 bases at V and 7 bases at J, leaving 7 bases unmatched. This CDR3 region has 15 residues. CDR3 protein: CASSQSQGMGEKLFF. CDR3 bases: TGCGCCAGCAGCCAATCACAGGGGATGGGTGAAAAACTGTTTTTT.

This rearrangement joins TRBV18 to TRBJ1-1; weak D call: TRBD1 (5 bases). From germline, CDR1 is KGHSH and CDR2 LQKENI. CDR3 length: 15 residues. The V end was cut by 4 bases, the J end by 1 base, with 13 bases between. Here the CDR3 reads CASSQLQTENTEAFF. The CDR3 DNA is TGTGCCAGCTCACAACTCCAGACAGAGAACACTGAAGCTTTCTTT. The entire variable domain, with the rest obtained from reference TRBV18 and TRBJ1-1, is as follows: NAGVMQNPRHLVRRRGQEARLRCSPMKGHSHVYWYRQLPEEGLKFMVYLQKENIIDESGMPKERFSAEFPKEGPSILRIQQVVRGDSAAYFCASSQLQTENTEAFFGQGTRLTVV.

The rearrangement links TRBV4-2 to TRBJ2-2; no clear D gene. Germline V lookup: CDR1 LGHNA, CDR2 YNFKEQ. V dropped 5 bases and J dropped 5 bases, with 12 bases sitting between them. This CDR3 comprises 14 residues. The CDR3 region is CASSYQDRTGELFF. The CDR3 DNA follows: TGTGCCAGCAGCTACCAGGATCGAACCGGGGAGCTGTTTTTT.

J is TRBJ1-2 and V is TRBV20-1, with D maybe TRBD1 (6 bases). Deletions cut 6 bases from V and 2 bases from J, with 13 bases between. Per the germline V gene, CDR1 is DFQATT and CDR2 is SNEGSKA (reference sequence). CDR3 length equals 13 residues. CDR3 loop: CSARQEKNYGYTF. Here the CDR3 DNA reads TGCAGTGCGCGACAGGAGAAGAACTATGGCTACACCTTC.

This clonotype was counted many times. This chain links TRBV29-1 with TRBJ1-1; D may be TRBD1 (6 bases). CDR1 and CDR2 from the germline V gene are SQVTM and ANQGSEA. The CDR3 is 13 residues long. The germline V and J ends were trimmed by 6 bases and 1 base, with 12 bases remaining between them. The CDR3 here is CSVAGQWNTEAFF. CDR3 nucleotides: TGCAGCGTAGCCGGACAGTGGAACACTGAAGCTTTCTTT.